This TCR beta chain was found in a study of CD8 T cells in Susac syndrome. Reverse transcription used about 0.5 to 1 ug RNA and random hexamers. TCRdb reprocessed the immunoSEQ multiplex PCR reads via MiXCR and lists one record per CDR3 protein. The sample lists under 200,000 distinct CDR3 sequences, roughly 94% occurring once. The V gene's germline CDR1 is LNHNV and CDR2 YYDKDF (reference sequence). The ends were cut back, 0 bases at V and 8 bases at J, with 16 bases in the middle. This CDR3 has 15 amino acids. Sequencing was done on a sample of CD4+ T cells from PBMCs. The receptor was derived from a human donor in good health. The V gene is TRBV15, the J gene TRBJ1-2; D is ambiguous. CDR3 residues: CATSRDSLWGGGYTF. The CDR3 DNA sequence: TGTGCCACCAGCAGAGATTCCCTTTGGGGAGGAGGCTACACCTTC.